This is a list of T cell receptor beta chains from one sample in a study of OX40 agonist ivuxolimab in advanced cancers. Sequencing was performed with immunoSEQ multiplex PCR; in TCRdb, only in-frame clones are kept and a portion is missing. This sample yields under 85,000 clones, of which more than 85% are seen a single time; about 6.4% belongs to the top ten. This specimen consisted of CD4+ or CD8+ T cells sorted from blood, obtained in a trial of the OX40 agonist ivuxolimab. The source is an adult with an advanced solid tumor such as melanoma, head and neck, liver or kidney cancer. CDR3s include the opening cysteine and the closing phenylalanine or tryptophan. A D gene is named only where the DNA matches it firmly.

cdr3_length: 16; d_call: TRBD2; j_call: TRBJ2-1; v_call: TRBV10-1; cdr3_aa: CASSESRLAGNNEQFF; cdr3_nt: TGCGCCAGCAGTGAGTCAAGGCTAGCGGGAAACAATGAGCAGTTCTTC
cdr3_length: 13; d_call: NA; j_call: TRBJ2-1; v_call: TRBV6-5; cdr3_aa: CASSYGDLNEQFF; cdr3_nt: TGTGCCAGCAGCTACGGGGATCTAAATGAGCAGTTCTTC
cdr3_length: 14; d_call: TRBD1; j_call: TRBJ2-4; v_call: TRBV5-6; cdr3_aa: CASSSTLQGNIQYF; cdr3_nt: TGTGCCAGCAGCTCGACCTTACAGGGGAACATTCAGTACTTC
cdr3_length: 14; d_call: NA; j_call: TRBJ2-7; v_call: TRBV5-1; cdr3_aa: CASSLADRSLEQYF; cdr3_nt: TGCGCCAGCAGCTTGGCGGACAGATCCCTCGAGCAGTACTTC
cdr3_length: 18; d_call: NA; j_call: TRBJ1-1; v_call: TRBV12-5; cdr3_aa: CASGFGDAKTLLNTEAFF; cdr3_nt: TGTGCTAGTGGTTTTGGGGACGCGAAAACCCTTTTGAACACTGAAGCTTTCTTT
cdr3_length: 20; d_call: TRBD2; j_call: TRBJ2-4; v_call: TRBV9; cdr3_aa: CASSVGKSGVSGAGKNIQYF; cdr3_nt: TGTGCCAGCAGCGTAGGTAAATCCGGCGTAAGCGGGGCTGGCAAAAACATTCAGTACTTC
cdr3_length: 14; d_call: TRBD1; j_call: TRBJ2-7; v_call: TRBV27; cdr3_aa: CASSLSGDSYEQYF; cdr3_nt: TGTGCCAGCAGTTTATCGGGGGACAGCTACGAGCAGTACTTC
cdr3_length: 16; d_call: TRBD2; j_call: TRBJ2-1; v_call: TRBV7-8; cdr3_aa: CASSLEAAGGYNEQFF; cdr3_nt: TGTGCCAGCAGCTTAGAGGCAGCGGGGGGATACAATGAGCAGTTCTTC